These 23 T cell receptor beta chains were all obtained from the same sample, sequenced in a study of molecular identifiers for immune sequencing clone quantification. MiXCR, run by TCRdb on the PCR reads, gives a single entry per CDR3 protein. The table has around 89,000 distinct CDR3 sequences, under 20% seen once. Sequences were obtained from naive CD8+ T cells from blood, with Jurkat cell RNA spiked in. Documented subset: FACS-sorted CD8+CD4-CCR7+CD45RA+ naive T cells. These receptors were obtained from a human donor in good health. Some libraries in this study had Jurkat cell RNA spiked in.

This clonotype was observed at least ten times. V usage is TRBV6-6 and J usage is TRBJ2-1, with TRBD2 matching over 9 bases. The CDR3 has 14 amino acids. With V trimmed by 2 bases and J by 9 bases, 5 bases remained unmatched. Germline CDR1 reads MNHNY; CDR2 reads SVGAGI (reference sequence). The DNA of the CDR3 is TGTGCCAGCAGTTACGGGCTAGCGGGATTTGAGCAGTTCTTC. It codes for CASSYGLAGFEQFF.

This clonotype was observed many times. The chain combines TRBV12-3 or TRBV12-4 with TRBJ2-4, with 9 bases lining up with TRBD2. The CDR3 spans 16 residues. V gave up 2 bases and J gave up 1 base; unmatched junction bases: 3. The DNA of the CDR3 is TGTGCCAGCAGTTTATCTAGCGGGAAGGCCAAAAACATTCAGTACTTC. This translates into CASSLSSGKAKNIQYF.

This clonotype was counted once. A much larger clone is a single base away; this may be a read error. The conserved final phenylalanine or tryptophan is absent from the CDR3, which likely points to a read error. V gene TRBV29-1 combines with J gene TRBJ2-1; maybe TRBD2 (6 bases). The CDR3 consists of 10 residues. Germline values: CDR1 SQVTM, CDR2 ANQGSEA. V lost 8 bases to trimming and J lost 12 bases, with 14 bases between them. CDR3 nucleotide sequence: TGCAGCATTCGGAGGGAGCTGCAGTTCTCC. Residues: CSIRRELQFS.

This clonotype has ten or more counts. The V gene is TRBV12-3 or TRBV12-4, the J gene TRBJ2-1, with D perhaps TRBD2 (5 bases). Trimming stripped 5 bases from V and 8 bases from J, with 13 bases between. The CDR3 contains 13 residues. The CDR3 spells CASSPPGSYEQFF. The CDR3 DNA is TGTGCCAGCAGTCCCCCGGGGTCATATGAGCAGTTCTTC.

This clonotype appeared many times. The V and J genes are TRBV12-3 or TRBV12-4 and TRBJ1-3; perhaps TRBD1 as D (6 bases). Trimming cost V 5 bases and J 4 bases, with 9 bases left between them. The CDR3 spans 13 residues. In DNA, the CDR3 is TGTGCCAGCAGTCGGGACAACGGAAACACCATATATTTT. Amino acids: CASSRDNGNTIYF.

In this sample, this clonotype turned up many times. DNA for the CDR3: TGTGCCAGCAGTGACGGAGGGGGAGGGACCCCCTACGAGCAGTACTTC. It yields the protein CASSDGGGGTPYEQYF. This chain connects TRBV2 to TRBJ2-7; a weak D match, TRBD2 (7 bases). The CDR3 contains 16 residues. Germline CDR1 and CDR2: SNHLY and FYNNEI. V gave up 3 bases and J gave up 2 bases, with 17 bases separating them.

This clonotype occurred many times. The genes are TRBV9 and TRBJ1-6; 10 positions agree with TRBD1. The CDR3 loop spans 14 amino acids. J lost 10 bases, V lost 4 bases, and 5 bases had no gene match. Germline V gene sequence: CDR1 SGDLS, CDR2 YYNGEE. The DNA for the CDR3 is TGTGCCAGCAGCTCTGGGACAGGGGAATCACCCCTCCACTTT. Translation gives CASSSGTGESPLHF.

This clonotype showed up many times. The V and J genes are TRBV27 and TRBJ1-6; 10 positions match TRBD1. The CDR3 spans 15 residues. CDR1 is MNHEY and CDR2 is SMNVEV in the germline V gene (reference sequence). Trimming removed 4 bases from V and 7 bases from J; junction bases left unmatched: 4. CDR3 sequence (DNA): TGTGCCAGCAGTTCGGGACAGGGGTTCAATTCACCCCTCCACTTT. Protein: CASSSGQGFNSPLHF.

In this sample, this clonotype turned up many times. This chain joins TRBV19 and TRBJ1-2, with D possibly being TRBD1 (6 bases). With 7 bases removed from V and 2 bases from J, the gap between germline ends came to 14 bases. Per the germline V gene, CDR1 is LNHDA and CDR2 is SQIVND (reference sequence). The CDR3 is 14 residues long. CDR3: CASTAQGINYGYTF. In nucleotides, the CDR3 is TGTGCCAGTACCGCCCAGGGGATCAACTATGGCTACACCTTC.

This clonotype was counted many times. The rearrangement joins TRBV5-4 to TRBJ1-6; D ambiguous. Trimming took 2 bases from V and 0 from J, leaving 15 bases between them. The CDR3 extends over 18 amino acids. Germline V lookup: CDR1 SGHNT, CDR2 YYREEE (reference sequence). DNA of the CDR3: TGTGCCAGCAGCTTCATGGCGGGGTTTAACTCCTATAATTCACCCCTCCACTTT. It is translated as CASSFMAGFNSYNSPLHF.

J is TRBJ1-5 and V is TRBV19; 8 bases agree with TRBD1. The CDR3 consists of 15 residues. Losses at the gene ends were 1 base for V and 4 bases for J; bases not matched to a gene: 3. The germline gives CDR1 LNHDA, CDR2 SQIVND (reference sequence). The chain's CDR3 is CASSIGRTGNQPQHF. DNA of the CDR3: TGTGCCAGTAGTATAGGGCGGACAGGGAATCAGCCCCAGCATTTT.

The table lists this clonotype with many counts. The rearrangement uses TRBV4-1 and TRBJ2-7, with D possibly TRBD1 on 5 matching bases. V was clipped by 1 base and J by 4 bases, with 11 bases between them. This CDR3 spans 14 amino acids. The germline CDR1 and CDR2 sequences are MGHRA and YSYEKL. The CDR3 spells CASSQVAGRYEQYF. CDR3 nucleotide sequence: TGCGCCAGCAGCCAAGTAGCAGGGCGTTACGAGCAGTACTTC.

This clonotype was found many times. The chain employs TRBV2 and TRBJ1-1; D is undetermined. CDR3 length equals 14 residues. V was pared by 4 bases and J by 0 bases, with 9 bases between. Germline assignment: CDR1 SNHLY and CDR2 FYNNEI. The CDR3 bases are TGTGCCAGCAGTGTGGCGGGCATGAACACTGAAGCTTTCTTT. Residues: CASSVAGMNTEAFF.

This clonotype was picked up many times. The rearrangement uses TRBV4-3 and TRBJ2-7, with TRBD1 matching over 7 bases. CDR1 LGHNA and CDR2 YSLEER come from the germline V gene. CDR3 length equals 13 residues. The trim removed 0 bases at V and 4 bases at J, leaving 0 bases unmatched. Here the CDR3 reads CASSQDRGYEQYF. DNA for the CDR3: TGCGCCAGCAGCCAAGACAGGGGGTACGAGCAGTACTTC.

Turning to this clonotype: A much larger clone differs by one base, so this may be a read error. As DNA, the CDR3 is TGTGCCAGCAACTACCGGGGTCCCCATATCTCCTACAATGAGCAGTTCTTC. It yields the protein CASNYRGPHISYNEQFF. This chain joins TRBV28 and TRBJ2-1, with D possibly matching TRBD2 (5 bases). In germline, CDR1 is MDHEN, CDR2 SYDVKM. The CDR3 consists of 17 residues. V lost 7 bases, J lost 0 bases, and 19 bases lay in between.

Concerning this clonotype itself: A much larger clone sits a single nucleotide away, making a read error possible. The V call is TRBV27, the J call TRBJ2-2, with TRBD2 matching over 7 bases. The junction had 2 bases not matched to a gene; V was cut back by 3 bases and J by 1 base. The CDR3 has 15 residues. CDR1 and CDR2 from the germline V gene are MNHEY and SMNVEV (reference sequence). CDR3 DNA sequence: TGTGCCAGCAGTTTTCCTAGCGGGAACACCGGGGAGCTGTTTTTT. Amino acids: CASSFPSGNTGELFF.

This clonotype occurred many times. This chain joins TRBV6-6 and TRBJ2-3; D is unresolved. Germline lookup yields CDR1 MNHNY and CDR2 SVGAGI (reference sequence). V shed 2 bases and J shed 0 bases, with 15 bases lying between them. The CDR3 loop spans 17 amino acids. The CDR3: CASSYIGLTPSTDTQYF. DNA of the CDR3: TGTGCCAGCAGTTACATCGGCCTAACCCCCAGCACAGATACGCAGTATTTT.

This clonotype was seen many times. The gene calls are TRBV12-5 and TRBJ2-1, with TRBD1 matching over 8 bases. V lost 2 bases, J lost 2 bases, and 8 bases stayed unmatched. This CDR3 has 17 residues. Germline V lookup: CDR1 LGHNT, CDR2 FRNRAP. The CDR3 here is CASGLQDRAAPYNEQFF. The CDR3, as DNA: TGTGCTAGTGGTTTGCAGGACAGGGCCGCACCCTACAATGAGCAGTTCTTC.

This clonotype was seen many times. The V call is TRBV28, the J call TRBJ2-3; 12 bases fit TRBD2. V lost 5 bases, J lost 2 bases, and 8 bases stayed unmatched. Germline V gene lookup returns CDR1 MDHEN and CDR2 SYDVKM. CDR3 length: 17 residues. Written as DNA, the CDR3 is TGTGCCAGCAGTCCTGTAGGACTAGCGGGATCCACAGATACGCAGTATTTT. Protein sequence: CASSPVGLAGSTDTQYF.

This clonotype was observed many times. CDR3 in amino acids: CSARERSSYNSPLHF. CDR3 in DNA: TGCAGTGCTAGAGAGCGGAGCTCCTATAATTCACCCCTCCACTTT. The rearrangement joins TRBV20-1 to TRBJ1-6; no clear D gene. Trimming took off 0 bases at V and 0 bases at J, with 6 bases between the two ends. The CDR3 is 15 amino acids. In germline, CDR1 is DFQATT, CDR2 SNEGSKA (reference sequence).

This clonotype was seen many times. The chain couples TRBV6-1 to TRBJ2-7; possibly TRBD1 or TRBD2 for D (6 bases each). CDR1 is MNHNS, CDR2 SASEGT, per germline. The CDR3 sequence is 13 residues long. Trimming left V 7 bases short and J 5 bases short, with 15 bases between. In DNA, the CDR3 is TGTGCCAGCACTCAAGGGGGGTTCGACGAGCAGTACTTC. Translation: CASTQGGFDEQYF.

This clonotype appeared many times. The chain links TRBV15 to TRBJ1-1, with unresolved D. V was cut by 1 base and J by 3 bases, with 15 bases left in between. This CDR3 region has 16 residues. Germline CDR1 is LNHNV and CDR2 is YYDKDF (reference sequence). The CDR3 spells CATSRVLGIGYTEAFF. DNA of the CDR3: TGTGCCACCAGCAGAGTATTGGGAATAGGGTACACTGAAGCTTTCTTT.

This clonotype was found once. This could be a read error, since a much larger clone is one nucleotide away. This sequence joins TRBV13 and TRBJ2-1, with unresolved D. Trimming stripped 4 bases from V and 14 bases from J, with 15 bases between. CDR1 and CDR2 (germline): PRHDT, FYEKMQ (reference sequence). The CDR3 sequence is 12 residues long. The CDR3 is CASSSYDSSKFF. The CDR3 coding sequence is TGTGCCAGCAGCTCGTATGATTCGAGTAAGTTCTTC.